These 19 T cell receptor beta chains came from one sample sequenced in a study of response to subunit inactivated influenza vaccine. From the RT-PCR reads, TCRdb called clonotypes with MiXCR, one entry per CDR3 protein. The table lists 500,000 to 600,000 distinct CDR3 sequences, roughly 13% of them singletons. The input for sequencing was PBMCs from blood, taken 40 to 50 days after vaccination. Receptors were obtained from a man aged 45-60 years who received an inactivated influenza vaccine.

This clonotype was detected ten times or more. The V gene is TRBV20-1, the J gene TRBJ2-1; D is uncertain. The V gene lost 6 bases and the J gene lost 4 bases, with 7 bases spanning the gap. The CDR3 runs to 11 residues. Germline V CDR1 and CDR2: DFQATT, SNEGSKA (reference sequence). CDR3 amino acids: CSANLYNEQFF. DNA of the CDR3: TGCAGTGCAAACCTTTACAATGAGCAGTTCTTC.

The rearrangement joins TRBV7-9 to TRBJ1-1; D not resolved. Germline CDR1 SEHNR, CDR2 FQNEAQ (reference sequence). The CDR3 is 12 amino acids. The V and J ends lost 4 bases and 3 bases respectively, with 6 bases between them. CDR3 coding DNA: TGTGCCAGCAGCTCCTCCTACACTGAAGCTTTCTTT. Translation: CASSSSYTEAFF.

This clonotype was picked up a small number of times. The J gene is TRBJ2-3, the V gene TRBV7-2; D remains ambiguous. Germline lookup yields CDR1 SGHTA and CDR2 FQGNSA. Trimming removed 4 bases at V and 4 bases at J, with 15 bases between. This CDR3 comprises 15 residues. The CDR3 nucleotides are TGTGCCAGCAGCTCTCGGGCCTTGATAGCAGATACGCAGTATTTT. Residues: CASSSRALIADTQYF.

There are a few counts of this clonotype. The chain recombines TRBV6-1 with TRBJ2-1; 13 positions match TRBD2. Trimming took 6 bases from V and 4 from J; bases not matched to a gene: 3. This CDR3 has 15 amino acids. Germline V CDR1 and CDR2: MNHNS, SASEGT. The CDR3 loop is CASRLAGGIYNEQFF. For the CDR3, the DNA is TGTGCCAGCAGACTAGCGGGAGGGATTTACAATGAGCAGTTCTTC.

V usage is TRBV10-3 and J usage is TRBJ2-1, with 10 nucleotides matching TRBD2. V lost 3 bases and J lost 3; bases outside the gene matches: 5. The CDR3 has 16 amino acids. Germline CDR1 and CDR2: ENHRY and SYGVKD. The DNA for the CDR3 is TGTGCCATCAGTGAACCTAGCGGGGGCCACTACAATGAGCAGTTCTTC. Translating gives CAISEPSGGHYNEQFF.

DNA of the CDR3: TGTGCCAGCAGCCAACAACTAGCGGGGAGCACAGATACGCAGTATTTT. This sequence encodes CASSQQLAGSTDTQYF. The chain employs TRBV4-2 and TRBJ2-3; 10 positions agree with TRBD2. Trimming removed 2 bases from V and 0 bases from J; junction bases left unmatched: 2. Germline V gene data show CDR1 as LGHNA and CDR2 as YNFKEQ. The CDR3 covers 16 residues.

This clonotype was recorded a few times. V gene TRBV20-1 combines with J gene TRBJ2-5, with 8 bases aligning to TRBD1. This CDR3 is 15 amino acids long. With 6 bases clipped from V and 5 bases from J, the junction kept 14 bases outside the gene matches. CDR1 and CDR2 from the germline V gene are DFQATT and SNEGSKA (reference sequence). This chain's CDR3 is CSAIHPRGPRETQYF. The CDR3, as DNA: TGCAGTGCCATCCACCCCAGGGGGCCGCGGGAGACCCAGTACTTC.

J is TRBJ2-1 and V is TRBV29-1; TRBD2 agrees at 13 bases. CDR1 and CDR2 from the germline V gene are SQVTM and ANQGSEA. J was trimmed by 0 bases and V by 3 bases; bases with no gene match: 8. The CDR3 extends over 18 amino acids. The CDR3 DNA follows: TGCAGCGTTGATGGACTAGCGGGAGTGGGAAGCTCCTACAATGAGCAGTTCTTC. Translated: CSVDGLAGVGSSYNEQFF.

To note about this clonotype: The missing conserved phenylalanine or tryptophan at the end of this CDR3 makes a read error likely. The chain's CDR3 is CAISETSGGYEQYI. For the CDR3, the DNA is TGTGCCATCAGTGAAACTAGCGGGGGCTACGAGCAGTACATC. The chain employs TRBV10-3 and TRBJ2-7, with 11 bases lining up with TRBD2. V was clipped by 3 bases and J by 3 bases; unmatched bases: 1. The CDR3 sequence is 14 residues long. Germline V gene lookup returns CDR1 ENHRY and CDR2 SYGVKD.

The chain uses TRBV20-1 and TRBJ1-6; TRBD1 matches 8 bases. Trimming took 3 bases from V and 7 from J; bases not matched to a gene: 8. This CDR3 spans 15 amino acids. The germline V gene encodes CDR1 DFQATT and CDR2 SNEGSKA (reference sequence). CDR3 sequence (DNA): TGCAGTGCTAGGACCCAGGGGGCCCGAAATTCACCCCTCCACTTT. Translating gives CSARTQGARNSPLHF.

To note about this clonotype: One junction end disagrees with the germline gene, perhaps due to a read error. In DNA, the CDR3 is TGTGCCACCAGTGAGGGGCACTCACCCCTCCACTTT. It yields the protein CATSEGHSPLHF. V and J are TRBV12-3 or TRBV12-4 and TRBJ1-6, with D tentatively TRBD1 (5 bases). The CDR3 has 12 amino acids.

This clonotype was counted between two and nine times. The V call is TRBV4-3, the J call TRBJ2-4; a weak D match, TRBD1 (5 bases). CDR1 is LGHNA and CDR2 is YSLEER in the germline V gene. This CDR3 has 17 residues. V dropped 0 bases and J dropped 7 bases, with 19 bases sitting between them. CDR3 bases: TGCGCCAGCAGCCAAGATAGGCCGGGCCCCAGGGCGAACATTCAGTACTTC. Protein product: CASSQDRPGPRANIQYF.

The chain recombines TRBV5-1 with TRBJ2-5, with a tentative D call TRBD1 (6 bases). Germline V CDR1 and CDR2: SGHRS, YFSETQ. V dropped 7 bases and J dropped 2 bases, with 18 bases sitting between them. CDR3 length: 15 amino acids. The CDR3 region has the DNA TGCGCCAGCGCCATATGGGGGCAGCAGCAAGAGACCCAGTACTTC. The encoded protein is CASAIWGQQQETQYF.

The chain is built from TRBV29-1 and TRBJ2-1; the D gene is possibly TRBD2 (6 bases). Trimming removed 7 bases at V and 7 bases at J, with 17 bases between. Germline CDR1 and CDR2: SQVTM and ANQGSEA. The CDR3 has 13 residues. The CDR3 DNA is TGCAGCGGGAGGGTGGCGTTCGGGAATGAGCAGTTCTTC. Translating it yields CSGRVAFGNEQFF.

The sample holds many counts of this clonotype. The rearrangement links TRBV5-5 to TRBJ1-6; D possibly corresponds to TRBD1 (6 bases). V gave up 0 bases and J gave up 12 bases, with 19 bases separating them. Germline V gene sequence: CDR1 SGHKS, CDR2 YYEKEE (reference sequence). This CDR3 has 16 residues. Here the CDR3 reads CASSLDPGAPRGPLHF. CDR3 nucleotide sequence: TGTGCCAGCAGCTTGGACCCGGGGGCGCCGCGTGGACCCCTCCACTTT.

The chain employs TRBV2 and TRBJ2-1; 11 bases map to TRBD1. This CDR3 spans 13 amino acids. With V trimmed by 7 bases and J by 7 bases, 3 bases remained unmatched. Germline V CDR1 and CDR2: SNHLY, FYNNEI. The CDR3 region is CASTRDRGNEQFF. As DNA, the CDR3 is TGTGCCAGCACTCGGGACAGGGGGAATGAGCAGTTCTTC.

This clonotype was seen at least ten times. The rearrangement uses TRBV7-2 and TRBJ1-1, with TRBD1 matching 7 bases. This CDR3 region has 15 residues. V shed 5 bases, J shed 5 bases, and the junction held 11 bases outside the gene matches. Germline assignment: CDR1 SGHTA and CDR2 FQGNSA. The CDR3 bases are TGTGCCAGCAGCGTGCGACAGGGCCGTAGGACTGAAGCTTTCTTT. This translates into CASSVRQGRRTEAFF.

The chain joins TRBV20-1 to TRBJ2-7, with 8 positions matching TRBD2. CDR1 and CDR2 from the germline V gene are DFQATT and SNEGSKA (reference sequence). The CDR3 is 18 residues long. Trimming removed 0 bases from V and 2 bases from J; junction bases left unmatched: 15. The CDR3 sequence: CSARDGVLLAAKPYEQYF. CDR3 nucleotides: TGCAGTGCTAGAGATGGGGTATTACTAGCGGCTAAACCCTACGAGCAGTACTTC.

This clonotype has ten or more counts. The rearrangement uses TRBV4-1 and TRBJ2-3; the match to TRBD1 covers 8 bases. The ends lost 5 bases at V and 6 bases at J; junction bases unmatched: 4. Germline-derived CDR1 and CDR2 are MGHRA and YSYEKL. CDR3 length equals 13 residues. The CDR3 protein is CASSVRQGDTQYF. CDR3 DNA sequence: TGCGCCAGCAGCGTGCGACAGGGGGATACGCAGTATTTT.